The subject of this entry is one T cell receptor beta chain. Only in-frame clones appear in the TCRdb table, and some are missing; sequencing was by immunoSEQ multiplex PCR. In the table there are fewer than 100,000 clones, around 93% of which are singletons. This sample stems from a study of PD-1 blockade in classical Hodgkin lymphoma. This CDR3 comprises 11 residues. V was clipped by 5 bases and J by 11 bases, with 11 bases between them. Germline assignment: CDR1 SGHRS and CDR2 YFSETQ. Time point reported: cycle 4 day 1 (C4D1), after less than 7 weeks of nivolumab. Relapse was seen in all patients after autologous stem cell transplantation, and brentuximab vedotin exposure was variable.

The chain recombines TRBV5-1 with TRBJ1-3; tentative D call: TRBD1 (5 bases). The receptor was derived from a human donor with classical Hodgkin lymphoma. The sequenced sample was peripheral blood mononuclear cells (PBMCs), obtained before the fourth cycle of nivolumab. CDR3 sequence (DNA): TGCGCCAGCAGTCGGGGGGGAGCCATATATTTT. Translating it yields CASSRGGAIYF.